What follows are 9 T cell receptor beta chains derived from one specimen sequenced in a study of blood T cell repertoires in COVID-19 (dated by TCRdb to the early 2020s). Libraries were constructed by the immunoSEQ multiplex PCR assay. The clones in this table, taken by TCRdb from immuneACCESS, are in-frame only. Not every clone is retained; where verified, under half of the shortfall comes from an unresolved V gene, and the cause of the rest is unknown. Present in this sample are a few hundred thousand clones, 80% to 85% of which were seen just once. Clones ranked in the top ten supply around a sixth of the sample. The source material was peripheral blood. The receptors come from a woman aged 80 or older with active or convalescent COVID-19.

The chain recombines TRBV27 with TRBJ1-6; TRBD1 matches 7 bases. The V segment lost 3 bases and the J segment 6 bases; nucleotides outside the gene matches: 14. From germline, CDR1 is MNHEY and CDR2 SMNVEV (reference sequence). The CDR3 extends over 18 amino acids. This chain's CDR3 is CASSFEGAGILVNSPLHF. The CDR3, as DNA: TGTGCCAGCAGTTTTGAGGGGGCTGGAATTTTAGTTAATTCACCCCTCCACTTT.

The chain uses TRBV19 and TRBJ2-3; possibly TRBD2 for D (5 bases). V gave up 10 bases and J gave up 0 bases, with 8 bases separating them. This CDR3 has 12 amino acids. CDR1 and CDR2 (germline): LNHDA, SQIVND (reference sequence). The CDR3 here is CATRTSTDTQYF. The CDR3 DNA is TGTGCCACCCGGACTAGCACAGATACGCAGTATTTT.

Remarks on this clone: Other DNA sequences in the sample encode the same CDR3. The chain has TRBV9 and TRBJ2-7; tentative D call: TRBD2 (6 bases). The CDR3 runs to 15 residues. Trimming took 0 bases from V and 2 from J, leaving 12 bases between them. CDR1 and CDR2 from the germline V gene are SGDLS and YYNGEE. DNA for the CDR3: TGTGCCAGCAGCGTAGGAGGCGGGACCCCCTACGAGCAGTACTTC. Translation gives CASSVGGGTPYEQYF.

The rearrangement links TRBV5-4 to TRBJ2-3, with TRBD2 identical over 9 bases. Germline values: CDR1 SGHNT, CDR2 YYREEE (reference sequence). The V segment lost 2 bases and the J segment 6 bases; nucleotides outside the gene matches: 7. This CDR3 region has 15 residues. The CDR3: CASSFKAGGWDTQYF. The CDR3 DNA sequence: TGTGCCAGCAGCTTCAAAGCGGGGGGATGGGATACGCAGTATTTT.

This sequence joins TRBV6-2 or TRBV6-3 and TRBJ1-5; TRBD1 agrees at 9 bases. With 4 bases clipped from V and 2 bases from J, the junction kept 12 bases outside the gene matches. This CDR3 has 18 amino acids. Germline values: CDR1 MNHEY, CDR2 SVGEGT. For the CDR3, the DNA is TGTGCCAGCAGTTGGGGGACAGGGTGGAAGGTCGGCAATCAGCCCCAGCATTTT. Translated, it gives CASSWGTGWKVGNQPQHF.

This chain links TRBV21-1 with TRBJ2-4; the table's D call of TRBD1 was not tested on the DNA. TRBV21-1 is marked as a pseudogene. The CDR3 has 14 amino acids. CDR3 nucleotides: TGTGCCAGCAGCTCACAGGGGTCCAAAAACATTCAGTACTTC. Translation: CASSSQGSKNIQYF.

The chain employs TRBV3-1 (or the pseudogene TRBV3-2) and TRBJ2-5; D unclear. The germline V gene has CDR1 LGHDT and CDR2 YNNKEL (reference sequence). This CDR3 has 14 amino acids. V was pared by 3 bases and J by 4 bases, with 12 bases between. The CDR3 DNA follows: TGTGCCAGCAGCCACTTTCGGAGAGGAGAGACCCAGTACTTC. Translation gives CASSHFRRGETQYF.

This chain joins TRBV12-3 or TRBV12-4 and TRBJ2-1, with 7 bases identical to TRBD1. This CDR3 spans 13 amino acids. Germline trimming cut 6 bases from V and 4 bases from J; bases unmatched to any gene: 3. The CDR3 protein is CASRPGQYNEQFF. CDR3 DNA: TGTGCCAGCAGGCCGGGACAGTACAATGAGCAGTTCTTC.

About this clone itself: The same CDR3 also results from other DNA sequences found in this sample. The rearrangement uses TRBV5-1 and TRBJ2-7; 9 bases map to TRBD1. The V gene's germline CDR1 is SGHRS and CDR2 YFSETQ. This CDR3 spans 14 amino acids. V trimming: 0 bases; J trimming: 3 bases; junction bases outside the gene matches: 1. For the CDR3, the DNA is TGCGCCAGCAGCTTGGCGGGACAGGGCTACGAGCAGTACTTC. Amino acid sequence: CASSLAGQGYEQYF.